This TCR beta chain was obtained from a study of Ad26.COV2.S vaccination and SARS-CoV-2 variants. General observations from the study: Individuals receiving vaccine had higher spike-specific TCR breadth than placebo recipients did.

Treatment noted: roughly 19 received Ad26.COV2.S at low or high dose, single or two shots; roughly 5 received placebo; per-sample allocation not given. Following the first vaccine or placebo injection, samples were taken on day 63. At a Boston site, the person donating was an adult of 18-55 years. An Ad26 vector that expressed Wuhan-strain SARS-CoV-2 spike constituted the vaccine. With V trimmed by 2 bases and J by 0 bases, 6 bases remained unmatched. CDR3 size: 16 residues. Germline V gives CDR1 MNHEY, CDR2 SMNVEV (reference sequence). Points on this clone: Antigen: not known.

TCRdb's copy holds only in-frame clones and misses some; the assay was immunoSEQ multiplex PCR. This sample carries hundreds of thousands of clones, 90% of them seen once, and the ten largest clones take about 12%. Sequenced here: peripheral blood, sampled in a trial of Ad26.COV2.S vaccine versus placebo. This chain uses TRBV27 with TRBJ1-2; 7 bases align to TRBD1. The TCR comes from a person aged 18 to 65 who received the Ad26.COV2.S COVID-19 vaccine or a placebo. DNA for the CDR3: TGTGCCAGCAGTTTACTGGCCGGGACAGCTAACTATGGCTACACCTTC. Translating gives CASSLLAGTANYGYTF.